Reported below is one TCR beta chain. Germline assignment: CDR1 LNHDA and CDR2 SQIVND (reference sequence). Between the trimmed V and J ends, which lost 9 bases and 3 bases, there was a span of 12 bases. There are 13 residues in the CDR3. This entry belongs to a study of control samples from healthy donors and cancer patients. The protocol was immunoSEQ multiplex PCR, while the TCRdb copy is restricted to in-frame clones and leaves out a portion. This table has around 140,000 clones, about nine tenths appearing once. The chain combines TRBV19 with TRBJ1-5; maybe TRBD1 (6 bases). The sample taken for sequencing was blood. The TCR originated in a woman in her forties or fifties in good health. In DNA form, the CDR3 reads TGTGCCAGCGAGGACAGTCTCAATCAGCCCCAGCATTTT. Translated, it gives CASEDSLNQPQHF. Full variable domain (remainder filled in from reference TRBV19 and TRBJ1-5): DGGITQSPKYLFRKEGQNVTLSCEQNLNHDAMYWYRQDPGQGLRLIYYSQIVNDFQKGDIAEGYSVSREKKESFPLTVTSAQKNPTAFYLCASEDSLNQPQHFGDGTRLSIL.